Given below is one T cell receptor beta chain in context. Its matching antigen is unknown. The CDR3 is 14 residues long. Trimming cost V 5 bases and J 9 bases, with 20 bases left between them. Germline lookup yields CDR1 MDHEN and CDR2 SYDVKM. Primers for the PCR totalled 60 Vbeta and 13 Jbeta. TCRdb keeps only in-frame clones here, not all; method: immunoSEQ multiplex PCR. This sample lists 200,000 or so clones; its ten largest clones have 1.1%. The data derive from a study of cytomegalovirus exposure and HLA in healthy donors. The study, taken as a whole, reports: The study put 150 or so TCR beta chains on its list as cytomegalovirus-associated.

The sequenced material came from PBMCs. This receptor was obtained from a girl aged 2-10 years in good health and CMV-seropositive. The chain recombines TRBV28 with TRBJ2-7; D is perhaps TRBD2 (5 bases). This chain's CDR3 is CASSRLGSSPPQYF. For the CDR3, the DNA is TGTGCCAGCAGTCGCCTAGGGAGTTCACCCCCGCAGTACTTC.